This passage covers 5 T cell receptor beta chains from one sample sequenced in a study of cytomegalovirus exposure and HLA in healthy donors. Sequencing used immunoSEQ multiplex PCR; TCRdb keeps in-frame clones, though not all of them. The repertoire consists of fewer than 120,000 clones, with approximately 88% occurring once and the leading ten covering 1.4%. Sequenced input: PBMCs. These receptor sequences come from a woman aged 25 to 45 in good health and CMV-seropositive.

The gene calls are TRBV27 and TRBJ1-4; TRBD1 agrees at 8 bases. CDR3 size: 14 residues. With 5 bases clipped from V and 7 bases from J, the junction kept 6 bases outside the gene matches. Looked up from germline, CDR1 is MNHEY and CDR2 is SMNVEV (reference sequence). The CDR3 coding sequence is TGTGCCAGCAGTATTGGACAGGGTGGTGAAAAACTGTTTTTT. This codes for CASSIGQGGEKLFF.

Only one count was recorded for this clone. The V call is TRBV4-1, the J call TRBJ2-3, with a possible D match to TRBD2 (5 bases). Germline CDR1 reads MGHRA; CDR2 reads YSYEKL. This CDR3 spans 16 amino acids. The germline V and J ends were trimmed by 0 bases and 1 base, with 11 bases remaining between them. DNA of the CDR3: TGCGCCAGCAGCCAAGATGAGGGAGCCGGCACAGATACGCAGTATTTT. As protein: CASSQDEGAGTDTQYF.

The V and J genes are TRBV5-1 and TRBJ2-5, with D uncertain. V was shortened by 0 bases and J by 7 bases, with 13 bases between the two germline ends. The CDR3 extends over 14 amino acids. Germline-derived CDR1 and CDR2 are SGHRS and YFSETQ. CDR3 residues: CASSLVAVQWTQYF. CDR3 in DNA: TGCGCCAGCAGCTTGGTTGCCGTACAGTGGACCCAGTACTTC. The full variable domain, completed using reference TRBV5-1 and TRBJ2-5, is KAGVTQTPRYLIKTRGQQVTLSCSPISGHRSVSWYQQTPGQGLQFLFEYFSETQRNKGNFPGRFSGRQFSNSRSEMNVSTLELGDSALYLCASSLVAVQWTQYFGPGTRLLVL.

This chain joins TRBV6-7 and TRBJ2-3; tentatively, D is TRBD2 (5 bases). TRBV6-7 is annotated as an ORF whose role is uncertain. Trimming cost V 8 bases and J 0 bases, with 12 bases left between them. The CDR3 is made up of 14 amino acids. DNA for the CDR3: TGTGCCAGCCGATACGGGATGAGCACAGATACGCAGTATTTT. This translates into CASRYGMSTDTQYF.

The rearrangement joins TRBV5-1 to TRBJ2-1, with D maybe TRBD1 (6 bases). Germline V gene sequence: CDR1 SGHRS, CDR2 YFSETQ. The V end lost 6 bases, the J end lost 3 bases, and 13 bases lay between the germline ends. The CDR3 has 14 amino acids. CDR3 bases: TGCGCCAGCACGTGGGGGCAAAACTACAATGAGCAGTTCTTC. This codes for CASTWGQNYNEQFF.